A single sample gave rise to the 23 T cell receptor beta chains below, sequenced in a study of T cell repertoires in cytomegalovirus infection. In TCRdb, the reads were re-called with MiXCR into one record per CDR3 protein. In the table there are about 700,000 distinct CDR3 sequences, about 30% of which are singletons. Their antigen targets remain unknown. Here the sequenced sample was cultured PBMCs, taken from culture after CMV antigen stimulation. These receptors originate from a human donor in good health (CMV status not recorded). Some clones in this sample may be carry-over from other donors' samples.

Many counts were recorded for this clonotype. V gene TRBV7-2 combines with J gene TRBJ2-5; 12 bases align to TRBD2. With 5 bases clipped from V and 5 bases from J, the junction kept 9 bases outside the gene matches. CDR3 length equals 16 residues. The germline gives CDR1 SGHTA, CDR2 FQGNSA. The CDR3 DNA follows: TGTGCCAGCAGCCCCCCCCGACTAGCGGGAGTGGAGACCCAGTACTTC. Its translation is CASSPPRLAGVETQYF. Full variable domain (outside the CDR3, taken from reference TRBV7-2 and TRBJ2-5): GAGVSQSPSNKVTEKGKDVELRCDPISGHTALYWYRQSLGQGLEFLIYFQGNSAPDKSGLPSDRFSAERTGGSVSTLTIQRTQQEDSAVYLCASSPPRLAGVETQYFGPGTRLLVL.

This chain connects TRBV20-1 to TRBJ2-7, with 7 bases fitting TRBD2. CDR3 length: 15 residues. The V segment lost 4 bases and the J segment 0 bases; nucleotides outside the gene matches: 9. Germline CDR1 is DFQATT and CDR2 is SNEGSKA (reference sequence). CDR3 bases: TGCAGTGCTACTAATTTGGCGGGGGACTCCTACGAGCAGTACTTC. Amino acids: CSATNLAGDSYEQYF.

This chain joins TRBV20-1 and TRBJ2-1, with TRBD2 identical over 9 bases. The germline V gene has CDR1 DFQATT and CDR2 SNEGSKA (reference sequence). The CDR3 totals 14 residues. Trimming took 5 bases from V and 8 from J; bases not matched to a gene: 10. CDR3 in amino acids: CSAQEGGRVYEQFF. DNA for the CDR3: TGCAGTGCTCAGGAGGGCGGGAGGGTCTATGAGCAGTTCTTC.

The chain joins TRBV7-2 to TRBJ1-6; tentatively, D is TRBD1 (5 bases). Germline loops: CDR1 SGHTA, CDR2 FQGNSA. The ends were cut back, 5 bases at V and 14 bases at J, with 25 bases in the middle. The CDR3 totals 16 residues. This chain's CDR3 is CASSPGTGRPISALHF. DNA of the CDR3: TGTGCCAGCAGCCCCGGAACGGGACGTCCAATTTCGGCCCTCCACTTT.

This clonotype has only a few counts. The chain carries TRBV11-2 and TRBJ1-2; 7 bases match TRBD1. V shed 3 bases and J 6 bases; nucleotides not matched to a gene: 7. The CDR3 is made up of 14 amino acids. Germline V CDR1 and CDR2: SGHAT, FQNNGV. In DNA, the CDR3 is TGTGCCAGCAGCTTCGCCCAGGGGGTCAATGGCTACACCTTC. Its protein product is CASSFAQGVNGYTF.

The sample holds a few counts of this clonotype. The rearrangement joins TRBV5-1 to TRBJ1-1; 9 bases line up with TRBD1. Germline CDR1 reads SGHRS; CDR2 reads YFSETQ. CDR3 length equals 15 residues. With V trimmed by 3 bases and J by 3 bases, 6 bases remained unmatched. The DNA of the CDR3 is TGCGCCAGCAGCTGGGACAGGGTAACGCACACTGAAGCTTTCTTT. It is translated as CASSWDRVTHTEAFF.

There are a few counts of this clonotype. This rearrangement joins TRBV7-6 to TRBJ1-4; tentatively, D is TRBD1 (6 bases). The V and J ends lost 2 bases and 3 bases respectively, with 13 bases between them. CDR3 length equals 16 residues. CDR1 and CDR2 (germline): SGHVS, FNYEAQ. In nucleotides, the CDR3 is TGTGCCAGCAGCTTATTAGCCGAGGGGGCTAATGAAAAACTGTTTTTT. Translation: CASSLLAEGANEKLFF. Combining the CDR3 with reference TRBV7-6 and TRBJ1-4 gives the whole variable domain GAGVSQSPRYKVTKRGQDVALRCDPISGHVSLYWYRQALGQGPEFLTYFNYEAQQDKSGLPNDRFSAERPEGSISTLTIQRTEQRDSAMYRCASSLLAEGANEKLFFGSGTQLSVL.

The genes are TRBV12-3 or TRBV12-4 and TRBJ2-1, with TRBD2 matching over 7 bases. Losses at the gene ends were 7 bases for V and 9 bases for J; bases not matched to a gene: 15. This CDR3 is 15 amino acids long. The CDR3 loop is CASNPLLAGLGEQFF. CDR3 nucleotide sequence: TGTGCCAGCAATCCTCTGTTAGCGGGTCTGGGTGAGCAGTTCTTC.

This rearrangement joins TRBV29-1 to TRBJ2-5; D not resolved. Germline assignment: CDR1 SQVTM and CDR2 ANQGSEA. V lost 4 bases, J lost 2 bases, and 8 bases lay in between. The CDR3 is 12 amino acids. This chain's CDR3 is CSVVTEQETQYF. CDR3 DNA: TGCAGCGTTGTAACCGAACAAGAGACCCAGTACTTC.

This clonotype was counted a few times. This chain uses TRBV7-2 with TRBJ2-7; D might be TRBD1 or TRBD2, each matching 5 bases. This CDR3 contains 15 residues. Looked up from germline, CDR1 is SGHTA and CDR2 is FQGNSA. The germline V and J ends were trimmed by 0 bases and 1 base, with 10 bases remaining between them. For the CDR3, the DNA is TGTGCCAGCAGCTTAGCCCCGGGGCTTTCCTACGAGCAGTACTTC. Translating gives CASSLAPGLSYEQYF.

V and J are TRBV3-1 and TRBJ1-4, with unresolved D. The CDR3 extends over 17 amino acids. The V gene's germline CDR1 is LGHDT and CDR2 YNNKEL (reference sequence). Trimming took 3 bases from V and 0 from J, leaving 14 bases between them. CDR3 sequence reads: CASSQQAGYATNEKLFF. CDR3 nucleotide sequence: TGTGCCAGCAGCCAGCAAGCGGGATACGCAACTAATGAAAAACTGTTTTTT.

This chain joins TRBV7-2 and TRBJ2-5; the match to TRBD1 covers 7 bases. After removal of 5 bases from V and 3 bases from J, the junction contained 3 bases not matched to a gene. Germline V CDR1 and CDR2: SGHTA, FQGNSA. The CDR3 runs to 13 residues. The CDR3 region is CASSTTGEETQYF. CDR3 DNA sequence: TGTGCCAGCAGCACCACAGGGGAAGAGACCCAGTACTTC.

The CDR3 spells CASSIPGDSNQPQHF. In DNA, the CDR3 is TGTGCCAGTAGTATTCCAGGCGATAGCAATCAGCCCCAGCATTTT. The J gene is TRBJ1-5, the V gene TRBV19; D not resolved. This CDR3 has 15 amino acids. Trimming left V 3 bases short and J 0 bases short, with 9 bases between. Germline V gene data show CDR1 as LNHDA and CDR2 as SQIVND (reference sequence). Variable domain in full (rest from reference TRBV19 and TRBJ1-5): DGGITQSPKYLFRKEGQNVTLSCEQNLNHDAMYWYRQDPGQGLRLIYYSQIVNDFQKGDIAEGYSVSREKKESFPLTVTSAQKNPTAFYLCASSIPGDSNQPQHFGDGTRLSIL.

This clonotype was seen repeatedly, ten times or more. The DNA of the CDR3 is TGTGCCAGCAGCTCCTCGGGACTCCCCGTAGATACGCAGTATTTT. Protein product: CASSSSGLPVDTQYF. The chain links TRBV7-2 to TRBJ2-3; possible D gene TRBD2, 6 bases. V was cut by 4 bases and J by 5 bases, with 16 bases left in between. Germline V CDR1 and CDR2: SGHTA, FQGNSA. The CDR3 is made up of 15 amino acids.

This clonotype was seen a single time. The gene calls are TRBV5-4 and TRBJ2-7; TRBD1 agrees at 8 bases. Germline loops: CDR1 SGHNT, CDR2 YYREEE (reference sequence). This CDR3 spans 15 amino acids. V shed 2 bases, J shed 3 bases, and the junction held 7 bases outside the gene matches. In DNA, the CDR3 is TGTGCCAGCAGCTTTCCGGGACAGGACCTCTACGAGCAGTACTTC. It specifies CASSFPGQDLYEQYF.

The chain has TRBV4-3 and TRBJ2-1, with TRBD2 identical over 10 bases. This CDR3 spans 18 amino acids. Germline CDR1 reads LGHNA; CDR2 reads YSLEER. V lost 2 bases and J lost 6; bases outside the gene matches: 13. CDR3 amino acids: CASSQPRGLAGGFNEQFF. CDR3 DNA: TGCGCCAGCAGCCAACCCAGGGGATTAGCGGGAGGTTTCAATGAGCAGTTCTTC.

The rearrangement joins TRBV7-2 to TRBJ2-1; 8 nucleotides line up with TRBD2. Germline trimming cut 4 bases from V and 10 bases from J; bases unmatched to any gene: 9. Germline values: CDR1 SGHTA, CDR2 FQGNSA. The CDR3 totals 14 residues. The CDR3 nucleotides are TGTGCCAGCAGCTCCCGGACTAGCTCGACCGAGCAGTTCTTC. Translated: CASSSRTSSTEQFF.

This clonotype was picked up a small number of times. The chain joins TRBV7-8 to TRBJ2-5; a weak D match, TRBD1 (6 bases). Per the germline V gene, CDR1 is SGHVS and CDR2 is FQNEAQ. V was cut by 8 bases and J by 1 base, with 14 bases left in between. This CDR3 contains 14 residues. The CDR3 coding sequence is TGTGCCAGCGGTACAGGGATCCTCCAAGAGACCCAGTACTTC. Amino acid sequence: CASGTGILQETQYF. The full variable domain, rest sourced from reference TRBV7-8 and TRBJ2-5, is GAGVSQSPRYKVAKRGQDVALRCDPISGHVSLFWYQQALGQGPEFLTYFQNEAQLDKSGLPSDRFFAERPEGSVSTLKIQRTQQEDSAVYLCASGTGILQETQYFGPGTRLLVL.

This clonotype was counted only a few times. The V call is TRBV11-3, the J call TRBJ1-3; possibly TRBD1 for D (5 bases). The germline gives CDR1 SGHNT, CDR2 YENEEA. CDR3 length: 15 amino acids. V gave up 5 bases and J gave up 0 bases, with 11 bases separating them. This chain's CDR3 is CASSRGASSGNTIYF. CDR3 coding DNA: TGTGCCAGCAGCCGCGGGGCCAGCTCTGGAAACACCATATATTTT.

This clonotype occurred a few times. This chain connects TRBV7-2 to TRBJ2-7, with a weak D call TRBD1 (7 bases). Germline V lookup: CDR1 SGHTA, CDR2 FQGNSA. The CDR3 sequence is 13 residues long. Trimming took off 1 base at V and 11 bases at J, with 15 bases between the two ends. For the CDR3, the DNA is TGTGCCAGCAGCTTAGGGAACGACAGGGAGGAGTACTTC. Translation gives CASSLGNDREEYF.

This clonotype has at least ten counts. The chain uses TRBV7-2 and TRBJ2-1; possible D gene TRBD1, 6 bases. V was trimmed by 6 bases and J by 6 bases, leaving 15 bases between them. From germline, CDR1 is SGHTA and CDR2 FQGNSA. The length of the CDR3 is 14 residues. The CDR3, as DNA: TGTGCCAGCAGTCAACAAGCAGGGGTCAATGAGCAGTTCTTC. Translation gives CASSQQAGVNEQFF.

There are a few counts of this clonotype. The chain couples TRBV7-9 to TRBJ2-3, with 7 bases lining up with TRBD1. Germline loops: CDR1 SEHNR, CDR2 FQNEAQ (reference sequence). With V trimmed by 10 bases and J by 2 bases, 3 bases remained unmatched. The CDR3 extends over 12 amino acids. The CDR3 DNA sequence: TGTGCCATTACAGGGGACACAGATACGCAGTATTTT. Its translation is CAITGDTDTQYF.

Only a few counts were recorded for this clonotype. The rearrangement joins TRBV19 to TRBJ1-5; TRBD1 agrees at 10 bases. CDR3 length: 15 residues. Losses at the gene ends were 6 bases for V and 11 bases for J; bases not matched to a gene: 13. In germline, CDR1 is LNHDA, CDR2 SQIVND (reference sequence). This CDR3 is CASSATGGLGVTQHF. CDR3 in DNA: TGTGCCAGTAGCGCGACAGGGGGCTTGGGCGTGACCCAGCATTTT.